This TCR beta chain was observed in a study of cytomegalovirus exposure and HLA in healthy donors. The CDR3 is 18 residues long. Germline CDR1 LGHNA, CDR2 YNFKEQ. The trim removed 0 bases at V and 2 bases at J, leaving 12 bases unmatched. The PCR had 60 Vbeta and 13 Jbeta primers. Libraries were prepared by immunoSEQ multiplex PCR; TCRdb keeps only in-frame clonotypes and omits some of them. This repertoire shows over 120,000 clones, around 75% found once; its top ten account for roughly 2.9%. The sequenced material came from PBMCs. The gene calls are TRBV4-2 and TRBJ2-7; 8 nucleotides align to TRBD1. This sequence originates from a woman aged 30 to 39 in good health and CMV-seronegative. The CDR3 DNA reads TGTGCCAGCAGCCAAGATCTCCGTAGGGACAGGACCCCCTACGAGCAGTACTTC. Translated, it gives CASSQDLRRDRTPYEQYF.